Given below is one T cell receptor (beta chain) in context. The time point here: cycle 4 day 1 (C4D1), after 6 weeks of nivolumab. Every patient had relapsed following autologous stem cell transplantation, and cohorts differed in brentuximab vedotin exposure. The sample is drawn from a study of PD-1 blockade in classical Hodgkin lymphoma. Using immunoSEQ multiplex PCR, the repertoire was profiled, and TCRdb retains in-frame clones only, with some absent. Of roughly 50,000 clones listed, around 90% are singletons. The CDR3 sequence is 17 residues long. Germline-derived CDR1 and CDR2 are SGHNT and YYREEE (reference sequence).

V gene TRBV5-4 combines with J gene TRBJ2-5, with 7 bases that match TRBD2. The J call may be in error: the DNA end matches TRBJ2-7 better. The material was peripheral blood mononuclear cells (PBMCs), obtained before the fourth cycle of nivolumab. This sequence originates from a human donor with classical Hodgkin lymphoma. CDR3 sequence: CASSLGGRGGSSYEQYF. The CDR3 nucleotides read TGTGCCAGCAGCTTGGGGGGTAGGGGAGGGAGCTCCTACGAGCAGTACTTC.